This note documents a single TCR beta chain sequence. This CDR3 is built from 13 residues. With V trimmed by 1 base and J by 11 bases, 6 bases remained unmatched. Germline V gene lookup returns CDR1 SNHLY and CDR2 FYNNEI. The data derive from a study of OX40 agonist ivuxolimab in advanced cancers. The protocol was immunoSEQ multiplex PCR, while the TCRdb copy is restricted to in-frame clones and leaves out a portion. The sample consists of under 85,000 clones, about 91% of them appearing once. This chain joins TRBV2 and TRBJ1-1, with 8 bases aligning to TRBD1. This receptor was taken from an adult with an advanced solid tumor such as melanoma, head and neck, liver or kidney cancer. This sample comprised CD4+ or CD8+ T cells sorted from blood, obtained in a trial of the OX40 agonist ivuxolimab. DNA of the CDR3: TGTGCCAGCAGTGAAGAGCGGACAGGGTTCGCTTTCTTT. It encodes CASSEERTGFAFF.